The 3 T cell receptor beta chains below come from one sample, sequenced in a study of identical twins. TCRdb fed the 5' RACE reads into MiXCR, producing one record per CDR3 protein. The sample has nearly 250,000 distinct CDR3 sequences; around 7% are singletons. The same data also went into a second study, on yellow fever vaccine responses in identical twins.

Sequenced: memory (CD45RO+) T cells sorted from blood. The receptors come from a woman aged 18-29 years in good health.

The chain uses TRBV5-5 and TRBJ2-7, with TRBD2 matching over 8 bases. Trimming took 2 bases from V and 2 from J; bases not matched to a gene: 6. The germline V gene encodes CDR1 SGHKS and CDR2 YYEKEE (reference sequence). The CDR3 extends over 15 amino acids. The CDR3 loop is CASSFGLADPYEQYF. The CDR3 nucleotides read TGTGCCAGCAGCTTTGGACTAGCAGACCCCTACGAGCAGTACTTC. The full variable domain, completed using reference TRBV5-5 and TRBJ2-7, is DAGVTQSPTHLIKTRGQQVTLRCSPISGHKSVSWYQQVLGQGPQFIFQYYEKEERGRGNFPDRFSARQFPNYSSELNVNALLLGDSALYLCASSFGLADPYEQYFGPGTRLTVT.

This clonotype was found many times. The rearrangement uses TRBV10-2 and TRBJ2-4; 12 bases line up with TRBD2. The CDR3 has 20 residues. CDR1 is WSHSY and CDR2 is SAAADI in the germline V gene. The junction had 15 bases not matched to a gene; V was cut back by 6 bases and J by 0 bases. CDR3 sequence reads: CASSDPSGGAVLGAKNIQYF. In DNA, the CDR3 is TGCGCCAGCAGCGACCCTAGCGGGGGGGCTGTTTTGGGAGCCAAAAACATTCAGTACTTC.

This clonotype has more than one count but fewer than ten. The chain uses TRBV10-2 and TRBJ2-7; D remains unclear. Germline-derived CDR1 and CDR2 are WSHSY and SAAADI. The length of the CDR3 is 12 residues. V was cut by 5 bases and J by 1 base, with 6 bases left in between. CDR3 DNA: TGCGCCAGCAGTCCGGCTTCCTACGAGCAGTACTTC. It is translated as CASSPASYEQYF.